A selection of T cell receptor beta chains follows, all from one sample in a study of T cell responses to AZD1222 COVID-19 vaccine. Method: immunoSEQ multiplex PCR; TCRdb's copy keeps in-frame clones and lacks some. The data show some 130,000 clones, over 80% seen once. The sample in question was peripheral blood, obtained 28 days after the second AZD1222 dose. The receptors stem from an adult who received the AZD1222 COVID-19 vaccine. Both conserved end residues are part of each CDR3. A D gene is named only where the DNA matches it firmly. Clone sizes are given selectively: once, few, many, or a class where the clone is expanded.

V: TRBV5-1; D: -; J: TRBJ1-6; size: -; CDR3: CASSLVGSPLHF; DNA: TGCGCCAGCAGCTTGGTAGGTTCACCCCTCCACTTT
V: TRBV5-4; D: -; J: TRBJ1-1; size: -; CDR3: CASSLAVNTEAFF; DNA: TGTGCCAGCAGCTTGGCAGTGAACACTGAAGCTTTCTTT
V: TRBV5-1; D: TRBD1; J: TRBJ1-2; size: few; CDR3: CASSPGQRGYYGYTF; DNA: TGCGCCAGCAGCCCGGGACAGCGCGGCTACTATGGCTACACCTTC
V: TRBV10-1; D: -; J: TRBJ2-2; size: -; CDR3: CASSESRNPGELFF; DNA: TGCGCCAGCAGTGAGTCAAGGAACCCCGGGGAGCTGTTTTTT
V: TRBV2; D: -; J: TRBJ1-3; size: -; CDR3: CASSRVDGISGNTIYF; DNA: TGTGCCAGCAGTCGCGTGGACGGTATCTCTGGAAACACCATATATTTT
V: TRBV18; D: -; J: TRBJ1-5; size: -; CDR3: CASSQSGPVSNQPQHF; DNA: TGTGCCAGCTCACAATCCGGACCGGTTAGCAATCAGCCCCAGCATTTT
V: TRBV19; D: TRBD1; J: TRBJ1-1; size: -; CDR3: CASSKYRGGTEAFF; DNA: TGTGCCAGTAGCAAATACAGGGGTGGGACTGAAGCTTTCTTT
V: TRBV6-4; D: TRBD1; J: TRBJ2-7; size: -; CDR3: CASSEGQGSYEQYF; DNA: TGTGCCAGCAGTGAGGGACAGGGCTCCTACGAGCAGTACTTC
V: TRBV12-3/TRBV12-4; D: -; J: TRBJ2-1; size: -; CDR3: CASSVGGNEQFF; DNA: TGTGCCAGCAGCGTAGGGGGCAATGAGCAGTTCTTC
V: TRBV30; D: -; J: TRBJ1-3; size: -; CDR3: CAWIDGRNTIYF; DNA: TGTGCCTGGATTGACGGTAGAAACACCATATATTTT
V: TRBV14; D: -; J: TRBJ1-4; size: -; CDR3: CASSRGLTGFPNEKLFF; DNA: TGTGCCAGCAGCCGTGGATTAACAGGGTTCCCTAATGAAAAACTGTTTTTT
V: TRBV18; D: -; J: TRBJ1-2; size: -; CDR3: CASSPLASGGYTF; DNA: TGTGCCAGCTCACCACTCGCTAGTGGCGGCTACACCTTC
V: TRBV28; D: -; J: TRBJ1-6; size: -; CDR3: CASSGRRDSPLHF; DNA: TGTGCCAGCAGTGGTAGACGGGATTCACCCCTCCACTTT
V: TRBV28; D: -; J: TRBJ1-2; size: once; CDR3: CASRTAGDYGYTF; DNA: TGTGCCAGCAGAACTGCGGGAGACTATGGCTACACCTTC
V: TRBV5-5; D: -; J: TRBJ2-7; size: -; CDR3: CASSLVRNYEQYF; DNA: TGTGCCAGCAGCTTGGTTCGCAACTACGAGCAGTACTTC
V: TRBV27; D: -; J: TRBJ2-5; size: -; CDR3: CASSLGQTQYF; DNA: TGTGCCAGCTCCCTTGGACAGACCCAGTACTTC
V: TRBV7-2; D: -; J: TRBJ2-7; size: -; CDR3: CASSLGGGEQYF; DNA: TGTGCCAGCAGCTTAGGAGGTGGGGAGCAGTACTTC
V: TRBV7-3; D: -; J: TRBJ1-1; size: once; CDR3: CASSLYMNTEAFF; DNA: TGTGCCAGCAGCTTATATATGAACACTGAAGCTTTCTTT
V: TRBV4-1; D: TRBD1; J: TRBJ1-5; size: -; CDR3: CASSHGQGRLNQPQHF; DNA: TGCGCCAGCAGCCATGGACAGGGGAGGTTGAATCAGCCCCAGCATTTT
V: TRBV13; D: -; J: TRBJ1-1; size: -; CDR3: CASSTLGRGDNEAFF; DNA: TGTGCCAGCAGCACCCTAGGGAGGGGGGACAATGAAGCTTTCTTT
V: TRBV6-6; D: TRBD1; J: TRBJ1-6; size: -; CDR3: CASSSTGTGSPLHF; DNA: TGTGCCAGCAGTTCGACAGGGACAGGCTCACCCCTCCACTTT
V: TRBV7-3; D: -; J: TRBJ1-2; size: few; CDR3: CASSLDRARAGGYTF; DNA: TGTGCCAGCAGCCTAGACCGAGCTAGGGCGGGGGGCTACACCTTC
V: TRBV4-2; D: -; J: TRBJ2-6; size: -; CDR3: CASSQITGAFYAGANVLTF; DNA: TGTGCCAGCAGCCAAATCACTGGGGCCTTTTATGCTGGGGCCAACGTCCTGACTTTC
V: TRBV19; D: -; J: TRBJ1-5; size: -; CDR3: CASSIGGLNQPQHF; DNA: TGTGCCAGTAGTATTGGCGGATTGAATCAGCCCCAGCATTTT
V: TRBV6-5; D: -; J: TRBJ1-6; size: -; CDR3: CASRIYVNSPLHF; DNA: TGTGCCAGCAGAATTTACGTTAATTCACCCCTCCACTTT
V: TRBV24-1; D: -; J: TRBJ2-1; size: few; CDR3: CATSDAGLGEQFF; DNA: TGTGCCACCAGTGATGCCGGTCTGGGGGAGCAGTTCTTC
V: TRBV5-4; D: TRBD1; J: TRBJ1-2; size: -; CDR3: CASSSLDRDNYGYTF; DNA: TGTGCCAGCAGCTCGCTGGACAGGGACAACTATGGCTACACCTTC
V: TRBV21-1; D: -; J: TRBJ2-7; size: -; CDR3: CASSKGGDRSSSSYEQYF; DNA: TGTGCCAGCAGCAAAGGGGGGGACAGGTCTTCAAGCTCCTACGAGCAGTACTTC
V: TRBV5-5; D: -; J: TRBJ1-5; size: -; CDR3: CASSLEPVEYNQPQHF; DNA: TGTGCCAGCAGCTTGGAACCAGTAGAGTATAATCAGCCCCAGCATTTT
V: TRBV12-3/TRBV12-4; D: -; J: TRBJ2-1; size: -; CDR3: CASSSTRSYEQFF; DNA: TGTGCCAGCAGTTCGACTAGGTCCTATGAGCAGTTCTTC
V: TRBV4-2; D: -; J: TRBJ1-4; size: -; CDR3: CASSPRGGIGEKLFF; DNA: TGTGCCAGCAGCCCCAGAGGGGGGATAGGTGAAAAACTGTTTTTT
V: TRBV15; D: -; J: TRBJ1-2; size: -; CDR3: CATGGIYGYTF; DNA: TGTGCCACCGGGGGGATCTATGGCTACACCTTC
V: TRBV18; D: -; J: TRBJ1-2; size: -; CDR3: CASSPPGRDGGYTF; DNA: TGTGCCAGCTCACCACCGGGGAGGGATGGTGGCTACACCTTC
V: TRBV2; D: -; J: TRBJ2-7; size: few; CDR3: CASRLSIYEQYF; DNA: TGTGCCAGCAGGCTCAGCATCTACGAGCAGTACTTC
V: TRBV19; D: -; J: TRBJ2-1; size: -; CDR3: CASSMVSRGISNEQFF; DNA: TGTGCCAGTAGTATGGTATCAAGGGGGATAAGTAATGAGCAGTTCTTC
V: TRBV5-5; D: -; J: TRBJ1-2; size: -; CDR3: CASSFQLRNYGYTF; DNA: TGTGCCAGCAGCTTCCAGTTGCGAAACTATGGCTACACCTTC